This T cell receptor (beta chain) comes out of a study of shared clonotypes between healthy human individuals. Study details: Plates per donor: three CD4 naive, three CD4 memory, two CD8 naive, one CD8 memory. Study-wide results and limits: Non-shared clonotypes had lower generation probabilities than clonotypes shared by all four sorted-subset donors. Rarefaction revealed incomplete sorted-subset sequencing despite large depth.

Germline V gene sequence: CDR1 MNHNY, CDR2 SVGAGI (reference sequence). The V end was cut by 6 bases, the J end by 4 bases, with 13 bases between. The CDR3 length is 14 residues. The assay was immunoSEQ multiplex PCR, and TCRdb's table has in-frame clones only and misses some. This sample has under 2,500,000 clones, with 90% to 96% found just once. Regarding this clone: What it binds is unknown.

Input material: naive CD4+ T cells sorted from blood. Subset indicated: CD45RA+ positively selected. The J gene is TRBJ1-3, the V gene TRBV6-6, with D unresolved. This receptor was identified in a man younger than 30 in good health. The CDR3 coding sequence is TGTGCCAGCAGCCCGGGGTCGGGGGGAAACACCATATATTTT. Translation gives CASSPGSGGNTIYF.